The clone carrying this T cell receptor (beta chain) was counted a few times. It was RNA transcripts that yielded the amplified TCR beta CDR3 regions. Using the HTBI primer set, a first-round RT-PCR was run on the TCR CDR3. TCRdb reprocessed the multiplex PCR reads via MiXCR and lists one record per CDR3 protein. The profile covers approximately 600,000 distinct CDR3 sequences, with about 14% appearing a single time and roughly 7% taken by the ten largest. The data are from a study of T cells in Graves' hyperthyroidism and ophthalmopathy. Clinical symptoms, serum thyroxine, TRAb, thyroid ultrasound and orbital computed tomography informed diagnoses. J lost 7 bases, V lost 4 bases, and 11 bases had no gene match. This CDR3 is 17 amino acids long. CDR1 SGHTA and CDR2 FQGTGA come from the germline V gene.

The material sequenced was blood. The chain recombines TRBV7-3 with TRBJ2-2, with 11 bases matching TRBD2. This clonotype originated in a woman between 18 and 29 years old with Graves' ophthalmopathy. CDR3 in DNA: TGTGCCAGCAGCTCCCTTAGCGGGAGGGCAGAGGGCGGGGAGCTGTTTTTT. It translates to CASSSLSGRAEGGELFF. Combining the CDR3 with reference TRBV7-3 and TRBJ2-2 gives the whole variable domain GAGVSQTPSNKVTEKGKYVELRCDPISGHTALYWYRQSLGQGPEFLIYFQGTGAADDSGLPNDRFFAVRPEGSVSTLKIQRTERGDSAVYLCASSSLSGRAEGGELFFGEGSRLTVL.